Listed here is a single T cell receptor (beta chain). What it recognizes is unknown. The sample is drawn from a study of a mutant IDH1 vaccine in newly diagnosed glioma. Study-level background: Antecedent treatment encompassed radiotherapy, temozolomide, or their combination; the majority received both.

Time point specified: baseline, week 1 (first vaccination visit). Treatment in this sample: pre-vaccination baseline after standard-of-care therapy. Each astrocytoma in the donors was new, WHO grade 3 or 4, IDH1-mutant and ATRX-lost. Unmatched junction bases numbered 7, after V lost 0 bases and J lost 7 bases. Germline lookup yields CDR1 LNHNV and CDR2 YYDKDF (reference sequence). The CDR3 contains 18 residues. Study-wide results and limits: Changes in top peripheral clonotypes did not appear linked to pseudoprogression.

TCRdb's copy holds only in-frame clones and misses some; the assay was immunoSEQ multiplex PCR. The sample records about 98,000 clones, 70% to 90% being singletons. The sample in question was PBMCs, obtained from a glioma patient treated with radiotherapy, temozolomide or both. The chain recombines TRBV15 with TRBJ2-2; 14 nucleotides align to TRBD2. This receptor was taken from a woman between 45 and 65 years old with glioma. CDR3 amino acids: CATSRDRGLAGEGGELFF. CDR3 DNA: TGTGCCACCAGCAGAGATCGGGGACTAGCGGGAGAGGGCGGGGAGCTGTTTTTT.